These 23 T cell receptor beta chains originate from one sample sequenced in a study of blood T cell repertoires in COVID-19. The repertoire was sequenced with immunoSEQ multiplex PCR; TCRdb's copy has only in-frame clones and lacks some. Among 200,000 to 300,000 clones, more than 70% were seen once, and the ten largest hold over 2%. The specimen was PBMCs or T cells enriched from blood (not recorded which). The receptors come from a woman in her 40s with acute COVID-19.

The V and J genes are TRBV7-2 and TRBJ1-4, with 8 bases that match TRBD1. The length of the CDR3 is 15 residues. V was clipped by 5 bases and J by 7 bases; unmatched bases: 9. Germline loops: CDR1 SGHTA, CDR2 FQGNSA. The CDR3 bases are TGTGCCAGCAGCCGCGACAGGGGCCGCGGTGAAAAACTGTTTTTT. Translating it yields CASSRDRGRGEKLFF.

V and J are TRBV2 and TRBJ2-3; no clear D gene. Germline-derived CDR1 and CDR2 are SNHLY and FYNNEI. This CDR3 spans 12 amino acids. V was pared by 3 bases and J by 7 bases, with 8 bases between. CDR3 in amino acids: CASSENTNTQYF. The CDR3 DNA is TGTGCCAGCAGTGAGAACACTAATACGCAGTATTTT.

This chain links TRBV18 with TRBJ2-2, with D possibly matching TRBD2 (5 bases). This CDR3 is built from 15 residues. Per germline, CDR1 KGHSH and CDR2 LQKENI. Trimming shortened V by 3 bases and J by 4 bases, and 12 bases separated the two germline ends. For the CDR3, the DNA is TGTGCCAGCTCACCTGCTACTAGGGTCACCGGGGAGCTGTTTTTT. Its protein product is CASSPATRVTGELFF.

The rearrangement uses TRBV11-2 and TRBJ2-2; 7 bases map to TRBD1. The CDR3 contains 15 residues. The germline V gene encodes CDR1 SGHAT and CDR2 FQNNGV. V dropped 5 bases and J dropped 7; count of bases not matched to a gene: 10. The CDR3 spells CASSPRQGWGGELFF. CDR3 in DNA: TGTGCCAGCAGCCCACGACAGGGTTGGGGCGGGGAGCTGTTTTTT.

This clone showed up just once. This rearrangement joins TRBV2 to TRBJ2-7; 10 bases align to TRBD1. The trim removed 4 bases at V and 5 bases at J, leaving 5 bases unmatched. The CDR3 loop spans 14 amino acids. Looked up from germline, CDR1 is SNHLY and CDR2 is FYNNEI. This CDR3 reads CASSADRGLNEQYV. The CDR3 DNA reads TGTGCCAGCAGTGCGGACAGGGGGTTAAACGAGCAGTACGTC.

The CDR3 spells CASSFGQGYEQYV. The CDR3 coding sequence is TGTGCCAGCAGCTTTGGTCAGGGGTACGAGCAGTACGTC. The V and J genes are TRBV12-1 and TRBJ2-7; no check of the table's D call, TRBD1, against the DNA was made. TRBV12-1 is annotated as a pseudogene. This CDR3 has 13 residues.

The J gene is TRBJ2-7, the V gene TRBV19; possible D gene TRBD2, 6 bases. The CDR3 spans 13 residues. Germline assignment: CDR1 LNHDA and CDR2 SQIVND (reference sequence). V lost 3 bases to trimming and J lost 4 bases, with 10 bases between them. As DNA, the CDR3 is TGTGCCAGTAGTATCCGCGGGGATTACGAGCAGTACTTC. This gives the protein CASSIRGDYEQYF.

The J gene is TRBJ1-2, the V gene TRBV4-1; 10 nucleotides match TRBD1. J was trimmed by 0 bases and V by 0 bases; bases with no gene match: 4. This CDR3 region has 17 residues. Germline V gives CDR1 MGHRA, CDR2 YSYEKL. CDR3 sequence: CASSQERTGGTNYGYTF. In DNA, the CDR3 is TGCGCCAGCAGCCAAGAGAGGACAGGGGGTACTAACTATGGCTACACCTTC.

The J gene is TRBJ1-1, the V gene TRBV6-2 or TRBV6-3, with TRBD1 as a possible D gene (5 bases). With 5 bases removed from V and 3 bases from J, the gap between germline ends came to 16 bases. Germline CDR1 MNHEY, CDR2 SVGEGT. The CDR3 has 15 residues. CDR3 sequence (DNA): TGTGCCAGCAGTACCCTCGGCCAGGGATACACTGAAGCTTTCTTT. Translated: CASSTLGQGYTEAFF.

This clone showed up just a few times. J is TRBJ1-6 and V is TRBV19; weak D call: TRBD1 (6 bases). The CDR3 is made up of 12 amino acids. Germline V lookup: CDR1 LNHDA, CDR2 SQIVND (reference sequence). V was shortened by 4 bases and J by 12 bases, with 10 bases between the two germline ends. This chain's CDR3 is CASSTLGGPLHF. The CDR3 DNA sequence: TGTGCCAGTAGTACCCTAGGGGGACCCCTCCACTTT.

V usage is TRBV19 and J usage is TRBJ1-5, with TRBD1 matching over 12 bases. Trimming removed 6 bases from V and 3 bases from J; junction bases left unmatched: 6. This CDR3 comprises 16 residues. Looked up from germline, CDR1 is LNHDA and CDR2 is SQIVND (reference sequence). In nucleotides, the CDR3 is TGTGCCAGTAGGGGACAGGGGGCACATATCAATCAGCCCCAGCATTTT. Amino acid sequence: CASRGQGAHINQPQHF.

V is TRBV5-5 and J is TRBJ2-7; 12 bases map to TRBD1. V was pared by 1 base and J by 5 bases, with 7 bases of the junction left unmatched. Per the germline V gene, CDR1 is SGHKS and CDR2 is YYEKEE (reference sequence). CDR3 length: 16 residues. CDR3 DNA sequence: TGTGCCAGCAGCTTGAATGTGGGACAGGGGGCGAACGAGCAGTACTTC. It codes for CASSLNVGQGANEQYF.

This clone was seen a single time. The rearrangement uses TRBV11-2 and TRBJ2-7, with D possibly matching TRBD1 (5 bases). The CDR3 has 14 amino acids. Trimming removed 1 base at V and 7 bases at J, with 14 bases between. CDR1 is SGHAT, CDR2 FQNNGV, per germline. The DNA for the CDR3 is TGTGCCAGCAGCTTAGCCACCTCTCCAGGGGAGCAGTACTTC. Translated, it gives CASSLATSPGEQYF.

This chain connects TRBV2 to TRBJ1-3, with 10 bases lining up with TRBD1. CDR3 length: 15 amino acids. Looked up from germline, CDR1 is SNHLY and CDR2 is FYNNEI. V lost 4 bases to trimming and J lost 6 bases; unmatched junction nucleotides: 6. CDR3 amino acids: CASSARQGALNTIYF. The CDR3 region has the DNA TGTGCCAGCAGTGCCAGACAGGGGGCTTTAAACACCATATATTTT.

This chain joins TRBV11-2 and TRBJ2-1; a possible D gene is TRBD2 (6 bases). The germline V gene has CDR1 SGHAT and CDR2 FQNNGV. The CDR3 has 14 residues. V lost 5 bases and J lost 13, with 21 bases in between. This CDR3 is CASSPQPTGTYQFF. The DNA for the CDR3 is TGTGCCAGCAGCCCCCAGCCTACCGGGACTTACCAGTTCTTC.

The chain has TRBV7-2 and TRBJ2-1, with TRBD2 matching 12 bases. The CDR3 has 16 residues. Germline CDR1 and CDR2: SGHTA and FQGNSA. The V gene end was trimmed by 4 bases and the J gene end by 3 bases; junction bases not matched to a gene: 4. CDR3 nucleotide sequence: TGTGCCAGCAGCTCCGGGACTAGCGGGCGCTACAATGAGCAGTTCTTC. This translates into CASSSGTSGRYNEQFF. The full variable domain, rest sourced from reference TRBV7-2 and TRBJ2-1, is GAGVSQSPSNKVTEKGKDVELRCDPISGHTALYWYRQSLGQGLEFLIYFQGNSAPDKSGLPSDRFSAERTGGSVSTLTIQRTQQEDSAVYLCASSSGTSGRYNEQFFGPGTRLTVL.

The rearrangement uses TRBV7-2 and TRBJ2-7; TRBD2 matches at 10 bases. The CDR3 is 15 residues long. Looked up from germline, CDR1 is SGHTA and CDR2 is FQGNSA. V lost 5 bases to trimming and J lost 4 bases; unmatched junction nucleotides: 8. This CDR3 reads CASSPSPSGSYEQYV. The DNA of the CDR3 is TGTGCCAGCAGCCCGTCCCCTAGCGGGAGTTACGAGCAGTACGTC.

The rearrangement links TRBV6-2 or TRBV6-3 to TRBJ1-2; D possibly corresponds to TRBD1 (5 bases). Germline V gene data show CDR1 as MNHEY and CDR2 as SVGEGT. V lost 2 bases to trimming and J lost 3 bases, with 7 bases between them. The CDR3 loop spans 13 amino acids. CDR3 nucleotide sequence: TGTGCCAGCAGTTACGGCAGGGACTATGGCTACACCTTC. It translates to CASSYGRDYGYTF.

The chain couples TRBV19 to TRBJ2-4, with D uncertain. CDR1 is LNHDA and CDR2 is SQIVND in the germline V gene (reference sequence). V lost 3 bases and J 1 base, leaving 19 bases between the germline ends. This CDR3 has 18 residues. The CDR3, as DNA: TGTGCCAGTAGTATCCCTCACACAGTTTCCTGGGCCAAAAACATTCAGTACTTC. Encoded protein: CASSIPHTVSWAKNIQYF.

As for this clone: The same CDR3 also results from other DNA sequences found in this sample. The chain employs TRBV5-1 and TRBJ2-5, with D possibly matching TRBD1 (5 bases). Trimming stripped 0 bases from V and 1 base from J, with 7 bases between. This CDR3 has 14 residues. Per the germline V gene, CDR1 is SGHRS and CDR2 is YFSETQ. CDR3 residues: CASSLGQGQETQYF. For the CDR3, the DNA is TGCGCCAGCAGCTTGGGGCAGGGCCAAGAGACCCAGTACTTC.

CDR3 sequence: CASSLGSGLAEETQYF. CDR3 nucleotide sequence: TGTGCCAGCAGCTTAGGGTCCGGGCTAGCGGAAGAGACCCAGTACTTC. V is TRBV7-2 and J is TRBJ2-5; 7 positions match TRBD2. The germline CDR1 and CDR2 sequences are SGHTA and FQGNSA. The V segment lost 1 base and the J segment 3 bases; nucleotides outside the gene matches: 8. This CDR3 region has 16 residues.

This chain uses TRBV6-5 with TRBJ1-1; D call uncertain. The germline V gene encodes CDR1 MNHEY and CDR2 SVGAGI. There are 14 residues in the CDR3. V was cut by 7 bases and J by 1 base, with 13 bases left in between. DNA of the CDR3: TGTGCCAGCACTCGAGGGTCTCGGAACACTGAAGCTTTCTTT. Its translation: CASTRGSRNTEAFF.

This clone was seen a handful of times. As DNA, the CDR3 is TGTGCCAGCAGCTCCTCGGGGAATAGCAATCAGCCCCAGCATTTT. Translation: CASSSSGNSNQPQHF. The chain uses TRBV7-2 and TRBJ1-5; D is unclear. V gave up 4 bases and J gave up 0 bases, with 10 bases separating them. Germline-derived CDR1 and CDR2 are SGHTA and FQGNSA. The CDR3 loop spans 15 amino acids.